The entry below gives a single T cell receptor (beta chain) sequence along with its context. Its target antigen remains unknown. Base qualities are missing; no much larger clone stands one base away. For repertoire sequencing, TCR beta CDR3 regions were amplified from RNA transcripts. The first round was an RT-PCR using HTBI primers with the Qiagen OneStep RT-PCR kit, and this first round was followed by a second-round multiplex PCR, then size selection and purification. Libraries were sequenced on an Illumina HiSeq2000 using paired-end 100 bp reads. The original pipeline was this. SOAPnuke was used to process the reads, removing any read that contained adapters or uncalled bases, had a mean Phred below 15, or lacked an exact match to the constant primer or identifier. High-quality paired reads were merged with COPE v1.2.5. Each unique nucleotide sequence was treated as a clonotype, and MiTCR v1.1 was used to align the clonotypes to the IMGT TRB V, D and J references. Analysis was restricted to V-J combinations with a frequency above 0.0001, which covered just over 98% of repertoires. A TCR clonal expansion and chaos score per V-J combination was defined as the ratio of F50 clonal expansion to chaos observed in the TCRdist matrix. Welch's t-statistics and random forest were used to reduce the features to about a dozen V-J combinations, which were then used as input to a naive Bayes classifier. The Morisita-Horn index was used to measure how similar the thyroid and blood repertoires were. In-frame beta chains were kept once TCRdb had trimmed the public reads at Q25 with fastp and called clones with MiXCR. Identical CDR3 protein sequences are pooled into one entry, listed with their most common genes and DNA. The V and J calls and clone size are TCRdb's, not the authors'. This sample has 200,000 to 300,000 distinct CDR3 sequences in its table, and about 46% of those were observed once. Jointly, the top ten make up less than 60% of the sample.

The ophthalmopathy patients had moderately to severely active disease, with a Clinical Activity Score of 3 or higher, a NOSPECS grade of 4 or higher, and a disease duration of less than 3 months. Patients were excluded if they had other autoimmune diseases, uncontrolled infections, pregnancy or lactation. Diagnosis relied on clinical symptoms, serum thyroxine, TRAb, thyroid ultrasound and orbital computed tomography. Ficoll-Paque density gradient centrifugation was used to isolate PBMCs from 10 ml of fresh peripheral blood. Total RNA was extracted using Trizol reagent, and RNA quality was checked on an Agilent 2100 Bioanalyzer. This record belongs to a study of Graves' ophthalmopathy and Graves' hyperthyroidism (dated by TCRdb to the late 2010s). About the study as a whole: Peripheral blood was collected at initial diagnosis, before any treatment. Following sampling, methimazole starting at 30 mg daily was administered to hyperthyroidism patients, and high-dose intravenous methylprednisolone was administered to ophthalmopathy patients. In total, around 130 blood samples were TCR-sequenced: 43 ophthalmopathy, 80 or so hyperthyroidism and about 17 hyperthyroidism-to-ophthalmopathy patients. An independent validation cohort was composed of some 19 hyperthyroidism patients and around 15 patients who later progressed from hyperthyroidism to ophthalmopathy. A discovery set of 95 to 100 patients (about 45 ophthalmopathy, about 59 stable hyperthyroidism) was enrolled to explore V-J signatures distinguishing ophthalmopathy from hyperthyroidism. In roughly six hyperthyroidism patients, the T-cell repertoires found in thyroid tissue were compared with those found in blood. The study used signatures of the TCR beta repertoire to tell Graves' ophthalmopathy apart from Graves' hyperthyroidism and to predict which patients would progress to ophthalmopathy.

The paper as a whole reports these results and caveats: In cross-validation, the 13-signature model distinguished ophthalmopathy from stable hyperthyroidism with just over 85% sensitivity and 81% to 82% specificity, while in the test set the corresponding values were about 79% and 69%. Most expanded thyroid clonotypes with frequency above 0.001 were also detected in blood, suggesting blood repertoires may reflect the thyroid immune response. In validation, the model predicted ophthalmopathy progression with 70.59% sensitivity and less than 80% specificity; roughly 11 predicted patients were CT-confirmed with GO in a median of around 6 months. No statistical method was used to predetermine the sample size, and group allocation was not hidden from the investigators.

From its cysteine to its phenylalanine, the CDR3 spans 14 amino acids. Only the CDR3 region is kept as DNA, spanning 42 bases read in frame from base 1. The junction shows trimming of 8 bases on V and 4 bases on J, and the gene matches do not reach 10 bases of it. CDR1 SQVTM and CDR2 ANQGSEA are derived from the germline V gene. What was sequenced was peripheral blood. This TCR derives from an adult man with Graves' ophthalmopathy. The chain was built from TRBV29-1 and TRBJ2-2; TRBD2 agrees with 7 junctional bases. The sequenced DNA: TGCAGCTCCAGGGTGGGAGGGGTCACCGGGGAGCTGTTTTTT. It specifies CSSRVGGVTGELFF.